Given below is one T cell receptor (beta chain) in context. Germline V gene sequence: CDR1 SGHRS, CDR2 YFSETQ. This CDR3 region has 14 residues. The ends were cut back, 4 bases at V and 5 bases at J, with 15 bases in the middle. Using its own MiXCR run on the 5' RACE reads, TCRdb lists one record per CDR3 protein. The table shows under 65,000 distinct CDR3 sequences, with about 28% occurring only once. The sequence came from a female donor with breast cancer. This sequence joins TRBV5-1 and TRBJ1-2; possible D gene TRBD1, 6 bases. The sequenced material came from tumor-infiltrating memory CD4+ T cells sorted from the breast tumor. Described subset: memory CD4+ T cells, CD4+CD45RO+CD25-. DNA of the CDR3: TGCGCCAGCAGCGCAGGGGCGAGAGGATATGGCTACACCTTC. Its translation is CASSAGARGYGYTF.